This TCR beta chain was sequenced during a study of CD8+ T cells in alopecia areata. Across the whole study: Tofacitinib was taken orally by treated patients, and the dose was 5 to 10 mg twice daily.

The CDR3 is 15 amino acids. Germline CDR1 and CDR2: SGHNT and YYREEE (reference sequence). The V gene end was trimmed by 1 base and the J gene end by 1 base; junction bases not matched to a gene: 4. Sample treatment: oral pan-JAK inhibitor, 5-10 mg twice daily. Alopecia areata patients provided lesional scalp punch biopsies and peripheral blood, both collected for the study. The sequencing template was cDNA reverse transcribed from extracted RNA. Data came from immunoSEQ multiplex PCR; TCRdb stores just in-frame clones and leaves some out. The table lists 150,000 to 200,000 clones, 55% to 70% of them singletons.

The sequence was obtained from a human donor with alopecia areata. This specimen was CD4+ T cells sorted from blood, taken at week 4, from a patient treated with tofacitinib. The J gene is TRBJ2-7, the V gene TRBV5-4; 8 bases line up with TRBD1. In DNA form, the CDR3 reads TGTGCCAGCAGCTTGACAGGACAGGGATCCTACGAGCAGTACTTC. This gives the protein CASSLTGQGSYEQYF. Combining the CDR3 with reference TRBV5-4 and TRBJ2-7 gives the whole variable domain ETGVTQSPTHLIKTRGQQVTLRCSSQSGHNTVSWYQQALGQGPQFIFQYYREEENGRGNFPPRFSGLQFPNYSSELNVNALELDDSALYLCASSLTGQGSYEQYFGPGTRLTVT.